These T cell receptor beta chains were read from a single sample in a study of blood T cell repertoires in COVID-19. Method: immunoSEQ multiplex PCR; TCRdb's copy keeps in-frame clones and lacks some. In the table there are hundreds of thousands of clones, approximately 84% of which are singletons. Sequenced material: peripheral blood. All receptors come from a man in his fifties with COVID-19, enrolled during active disease. CDR3s include the opening cysteine and the closing phenylalanine or tryptophan. Fields, in order: CDR3 DNA, CDR3 protein, J gene, V gene, clone size, D gene. D genes are given only for firm matches. Expanded clones get a size class; other rows say once, few or many, or leave the size out.

TGTGCCAGCAGCCCTAAAACACCCCAGCTAGAGCGCACCGGGGAGCTGTTTTTT CASSPKTPQLERTGELFF TRBJ2-2 TRBV9 NA NA
TGTGCCAGCAGTTCAGCGGGGGGGTACCAAGAGACCCAGTACTTC CASSSAGGYQETQYF TRBJ2-5 TRBV7-2 NA TRBD2
TGTGCCAGTAGTATAGGTGGCGGGGGCACAGATACGCAGTATTTT CASSIGGGGTDTQYF TRBJ2-3 TRBV19 NA NA
TGTGCCAGCAGCTTGGTTACAGGCTATGGCTACACCTTC CASSLVTGYGYTF TRBJ1-2 TRBV5-5 NA NA
TGTGCCACTCAATCTCTGACAGGGGGCGTCGACGAGCAGTACTTC CATQSLTGGVDEQYF TRBJ2-7 TRBV6-5 few TRBD1
TGCGCCAGCAGCTTGGCCCTTACTAGCGGGAGGAGGGTGGAGACCCAGTACTTC CASSLALTSGRRVETQYF TRBJ2-5 TRBV5-1 NA TRBD2
TGTGCCAGCAGCTTAGGTCAGGGGGCCCTCTCTGGAAACACCATATATTTT CASSLGQGALSGNTIYF TRBJ1-3 TRBV4-2 NA TRBD1
TGTGCCAGCTCACCCCTAGGACAGGGGTCCCTCTGGGAGCAGTACTTC CASSPLGQGSLWEQYF TRBJ2-7 TRBV18 once TRBD1
TGTGCCAGCAGACCCATAGCGGGTAAGAATGAGCAGTTCTTC CASRPIAGKNEQFF TRBJ2-1 TRBV6-5 NA TRBD2
TGCGCCAGCAGCTTGGCCGCACTAGCGGGAGGCCATGAGCAGTTCTTC CASSLAALAGGHEQFF TRBJ2-1 TRBV5-1 NA TRBD2
TGTGCCACCAGCAGCCCTAAAGTAAAAGATGAGCAGTTCTTC CATSSPKVKDEQFF TRBJ2-1 TRBV15 NA NA
TGTGCCAGCAGCTTCCAGGGGGCTTCCTACGAGCAGTACTTC CASSFQGASYEQYF TRBJ2-7 TRBV13 few TRBD1
TGTGCCAGCAGCCCTATCGGGGAGAACACTGAAGCTTTCTTT CASSPIGENTEAFF TRBJ1-1 TRBV7-2 NA NA
TGTGCCACCAGCAGAGATGGCAGGGGAAATCAGCCCCAGCATTTT CATSRDGRGNQPQHF TRBJ1-5 TRBV15 NA NA
TGTGCCAGTAGTATTACTAGCGGGAGGGCGGGAGATACGCAGTATTTT CASSITSGRAGDTQYF TRBJ2-3 TRBV19 NA TRBD2
TGTGCCAGCAGCCAAGTTGAGGCAGGGGGCTCGGACACTGAAGCTTTCTTT CASSQVEAGGSDTEAFF TRBJ1-1 TRBV4-2 NA TRBD1
TGTGCCAGCAGCCCACGGGACAGCTCCTACGAGCAGTACTTC CASSPRDSSYEQYF TRBJ2-7 TRBV7-8 NA TRBD1
TGTGCCACCAGTGGGGCGTATACCGGGGAGCTGTTTTTT CATSGAYTGELFF TRBJ2-2 TRBV24-1 NA NA
TGTGCCAGCAGCCACCTAGCGGACCCAAGCACAGATACGCAGTATTTT CASSHLADPSTDTQYF TRBJ2-3 TRBV7-2 NA TRBD2
TGCGCCAGCAGCCAAGATCTTAGAGATGGCTACACCTTC CASSQDLRDGYTF TRBJ1-2 TRBV4-3 NA NA
TGCGCCAGCAGCTTGGCCAGCAATGAGCAGTTCTTC CASSLASNEQFF TRBJ2-1 TRBV5-1 NA NA
TGCGCCAGCAGCCTAAAGACTGCGAACACTGAAGCTTTCTTT CASSLKTANTEAFF TRBJ1-1 TRBV5-1 NA NA
TGCGCCAGCGACCCGGGACAAGGGTCCTACGAGCAGTACTTC CASDPGQGSYEQYF TRBJ2-7 TRBV5-1 NA NA
TGTGCCAGCAGCTTATCGGAGGGTTGGGCTGGGGCCAACGTCCTGACTTTC CASSLSEGWAGANVLTF TRBJ2-6 TRBV7-2 NA NA
TGCAGCGTACTCGGGACAGACCTATACGAGCAGTACTTC CSVLGTDLYEQYF TRBJ2-7 TRBV29-1 NA TRBD1
TGTGCCTGGCAAGTGACAGGGCGCTACGAGCAGTACTTC CAWQVTGRYEQYF TRBJ2-7 TRBV30 once TRBD1
TGTGCCAGCAGCTTAAGACAGGGGACCTCCTACGAGCAGTACTTC CASSLRQGTSYEQYF TRBJ2-7 TRBV7-6 NA TRBD1
TGCGCCAGCAGCTTAGGACTAGCGAGCACAGATACGCAGTATTTT CASSLGLASTDTQYF TRBJ2-3 TRBV5-1 NA TRBD2
TGCAGCGTTGGGCTTGAGCAGTTCTTC CSVGLEQFF TRBJ2-1 TRBV29-1 NA NA
TGTGCCAGCAGTTCCCGCGCGGGCTCCCGGGGGGATACGCAGTATTTT CASSSRAGSRGDTQYF TRBJ2-3 TRBV6-2/TRBV6-3 NA NA
TGTGCCTGGAGTGTACTATCGGGGGGCGGCCATGGCTACACCTTC CAWSVLSGGGHGYTF TRBJ1-2 TRBV30 NA NA
TGTGCCAGCAGCTTAGAACCACAGGGGACCCCCCGGGAAAAACTGTTTTTT CASSLEPQGTPREKLFF TRBJ1-4 TRBV7-8 NA TRBD1
TGTGCCAGCAGCACGGGCAGGGGATTGGGTTCACCCCTCCACTTT CASSTGRGLGSPLHF TRBJ1-6 TRBV7-8 NA NA
TGTGCCAGCAGCCCACCAGGGGCTAGCGGGGGGGCGGGTGAGCAGTACTTC CASSPPGASGGAGEQYF TRBJ2-7 TRBV7-9 NA TRBD2
TGTGCCAGCAGCCATCCAGGACAGTACTACGAGCAGTACTTC CASSHPGQYYEQYF TRBJ2-7 TRBV11-2 NA NA